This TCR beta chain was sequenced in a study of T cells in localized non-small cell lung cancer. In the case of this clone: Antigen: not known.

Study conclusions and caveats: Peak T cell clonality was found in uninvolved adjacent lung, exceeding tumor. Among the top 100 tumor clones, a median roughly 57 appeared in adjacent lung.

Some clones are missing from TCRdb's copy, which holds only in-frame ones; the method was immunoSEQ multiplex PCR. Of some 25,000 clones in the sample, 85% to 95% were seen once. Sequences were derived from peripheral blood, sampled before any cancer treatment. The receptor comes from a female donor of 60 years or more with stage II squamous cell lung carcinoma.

The CDR3 sequence is CASSIQGGLDSNQPQHF. The CDR3 DNA reads as TGTGCCAGTAGTATACAGGGGGGTCTGGATAGCAATCAGCCCCAGCATTTT. This chain joins TRBV19 and TRBJ1-5; TRBD1 aligns across 7 bases. The CDR3 totals 17 residues. Losses at the gene ends were 2 bases for V and 0 bases for J; bases not matched to a gene: 7. In germline, CDR1 is LNHDA, CDR2 SQIVND (reference sequence).